The 25 T cell receptor beta chains presented below share a single source sample, sequenced in a study of blood T cells in healthy people across ages. A second PCR, run for roughly 7 to 12 cycles, used a sample-barcoded 5' primer plus a J-beta primer mix. TCRdb ran MiXCR on the 5' RACE reads and lists one entry per CDR3 protein. The sample has hundreds of thousands of distinct CDR3 sequences; around 48% are singletons. Input material: blood. Receptors originate from a woman aged 60-70 years in good health.

There are a few counts of this clonotype. The chain carries TRBV7-2 and TRBJ2-5, with D possibly matching TRBD1 (6 bases). The V and J ends lost 5 bases and 0 bases respectively, with 10 bases between them. This CDR3 has 14 amino acids. CDR1 and CDR2 from the germline V gene are SGHTA and FQGNSA. The CDR3 DNA reads TGTGCCAGCAGCGCCAGGGGAAACCAAGAGACCCAGTACTTC. Its protein is CASSARGNQETQYF.

This clonotype has a count of ten or more. This chain connects TRBV7-2 to TRBJ2-3, with TRBD2 identical over 10 bases. The CDR3 covers 15 residues. Germline loops: CDR1 SGHTA, CDR2 FQGNSA. The V gene end was trimmed by 6 bases and the J gene end by 2 bases; junction bases not matched to a gene: 5. CDR3 DNA sequence: TGTGCCAGCAGTCCAGCGGGAGGGCCCACAGATACGCAGTATTTT. Its protein product is CASSPAGGPTDTQYF.

The V gene is TRBV4-1, the J gene TRBJ2-1; D gene unclear. V lost 5 bases, J lost 9 bases, and 11 bases lay in between. Germline V gene lookup returns CDR1 MGHRA and CDR2 YSYEKL. The CDR3 totals 12 residues. CDR3 sequence reads: CASSAVRTEQFF. CDR3 nucleotides: TGCGCCAGCAGCGCCGTTAGAACTGAGCAGTTCTTC.

This clonotype was picked up a small number of times. This rearrangement joins TRBV29-1 to TRBJ2-5, with TRBD1 identical over 11 bases. This CDR3 has 14 amino acids. Germline V gene data show CDR1 as SQVTM and CDR2 as ANQGSEA. Trimming took 6 bases from V and 3 from J; bases not matched to a gene: 6. This CDR3 is CSVTGDRGKETQYF. The CDR3 DNA reads as TGCAGCGTCACGGGGGACAGGGGGAAAGAGACCCAGTACTTC. Based on the CDR3 plus reference TRBV29-1 and TRBJ2-5, the full variable domain is SAVISQKPSRDICQRGTSLTIQCQVDSQVTMMFWYRQQPGQSLTLIATANQGSEATYESGFVIDKFPISRPNLTFSTLTVSNMSPEDSSIYLCSVTGDRGKETQYFGPGTRLLVL.

Turning to this clonotype: Possible read error: a much larger clone is one base away. The rearrangement links TRBV29-1 to TRBJ2-6, with D perhaps given as TRBD1 or TRBD2 (5 bases each). Germline CDR1 reads SQVTM; CDR2 reads ANQGSEA. This CDR3 is built from 13 residues. CDR3 region: CGVGGLGANVLTF. CDR3 sequence (DNA): TGCGGCGTTGGGGGTCTCGGGGCCAACGTCCTGACTTTC. The whole variable domain, filled in from reference TRBV29-1 and TRBJ2-6, reads SAVISQKPSRDICQRGTSLTIQCQVDSQVTMMFWYRQQPGQSLTLIATANQGSEATYESGFVIDKFPISRPNLTFSTLTVSNMSPEDSSIYLCGVGGLGANVLTFGAGSRLTVL.

This clonotype turned up a few times. J is TRBJ1-2 and V is TRBV25-1; 7 nucleotides line up with TRBD1. V lost 1 base, J lost 6 bases, and 8 bases stayed unmatched. This CDR3 spans 15 amino acids. In germline, CDR1 is MGHDK, CDR2 SYGVNS. CDR3 protein: CASSEFDREIDGYTF. The CDR3 nucleotides read TGTGCCAGCAGTGAATTTGACAGGGAGATCGATGGCTACACCTTC.

The chain recombines TRBV2 with TRBJ2-3; tentatively, D is TRBD2 (5 bases). Deletions cut 8 bases from V and 1 base from J, with 13 bases between. The germline V gene encodes CDR1 SNHLY and CDR2 FYNNEI. This CDR3 region has 14 residues. CDR3 DNA sequence: TGTGCCAGCCGGGCGGAGGAACGCACAGATACGCAGTATTTT. Its translation is CASRAEERTDTQYF. The variable domain in full, completed from reference TRBV2 and TRBJ2-3, reads EPEVTQTPSHQVTQMGQEVILRCVPISNHLYFYWYRQILGQKVEFLVSFYNNEISEKSEIFDDQFSVERPDGSNFTLKIRSTKLEDSAMYFCASRAEERTDTQYFGPGTRLTVL.

The chain couples TRBV7-8 to TRBJ1-6; D gene uncertain. The length of the CDR3 is 16 residues. Trimming shortened V by 5 bases and J by 8 bases, and 19 bases separated the two germline ends. Germline-derived CDR1 and CDR2 are SGHVS and FQNEAQ. CDR3 coding DNA: TGTGCCAGCAGCACCTTACCCCGGGGAGGTTATTCACCCCTCCACTTT. Its protein product is CASSTLPRGGYSPLHF.

The V call is TRBV7-2, the J call TRBJ2-1; a possible D gene is TRBD2 (5 bases). V lost 1 base and J 4 bases, leaving 14 bases between the germline ends. This CDR3 comprises 16 residues. From germline, CDR1 is SGHTA and CDR2 FQGNSA. The chain's CDR3 is CASSLGMASSYNEQFF. As DNA, the CDR3 is TGTGCCAGCAGCTTAGGCATGGCTAGCAGTTACAATGAGCAGTTCTTC.

The chain is built from TRBV29-1 and TRBJ1-1, with a possible D match to TRBD1 (6 bases). Germline V gene sequence: CDR1 SQVTM, CDR2 ANQGSEA. V lost 7 bases, J lost 9 bases, and 12 bases lay in between. CDR3 length: 10 residues. CDR3: CSAVGGQAFF. CDR3 DNA: TGCAGCGCCGTTGGGGGGCAAGCTTTCTTT.

The chain carries TRBV20-1 and TRBJ2-1; the match to TRBD2 covers 11 bases. Gene TRBJ2-7 matches the end of the DNA better, so the J call may be wrong. The CDR3 has 16 residues. CDR1 is DFQATT, CDR2 SNEGSKA, per germline (reference sequence). This CDR3 is CSATSGRDTSYNEQYF. The CDR3 bases are TGCAGTGCCACTAGCGGGAGAGACACCTCCTACAATGAGCAGTACTTC.

The rearrangement joins TRBV2 to TRBJ2-1, with TRBD2 matching over 9 bases. The CDR3 totals 15 residues. The V segment lost 3 bases and the J segment 7 bases; nucleotides outside the gene matches: 7. Germline V gene data show CDR1 as SNHLY and CDR2 as FYNNEI. CDR3 bases: TGTGCCAGCAGTGAGAAGCGGGAGGTCCTTAATGAGCAGTTCTTC. This translates into CASSEKREVLNEQFF.

The chain couples TRBV5-1 to TRBJ1-2; 8 bases fit TRBD1. Germline CDR1 reads SGHRS; CDR2 reads YFSETQ. CDR3 length: 13 amino acids. The trim removed 4 bases at V and 6 bases at J, leaving 5 bases unmatched. In DNA form, the CDR3 reads TGCGCCAGCAGCATCGGGACAGGTCATGGCTACACCTTC. Translation: CASSIGTGHGYTF.

The chain employs TRBV21-1 and TRBJ1-5. TRBV21-1 is shown as a pseudogene. The CDR3 is made up of 12 amino acids. The CDR3 is CASSNRNQPQHF. In nucleotides, the CDR3 is TGTGCCAGCAGCAACAGGAATCAGCCCCAGCATTTT.

The chain uses TRBV5-4 and TRBJ2-4, with 8 bases matching TRBD1. Unmatched junction bases numbered 5, after V lost 0 bases and J lost 6 bases. The CDR3 contains 15 residues. The germline CDR1 and CDR2 sequences are SGHNT and YYREEE (reference sequence). CDR3 nucleotide sequence: TGTGCCAGCAGCTTGGCCGGACAGGGAGCAAACATTCAGTACTTC. It translates to CASSLAGQGANIQYF.

The rearrangement links TRBV10-3 to TRBJ1-1; D gene ambiguous. This CDR3 spans 18 amino acids. The V end lost 1 base, the J end lost 1 base, and 19 bases lay between the germline ends. In germline, CDR1 is ENHRY, CDR2 SYGVKD. CDR3 in DNA: TGTGCCATCAGTGAGTGGGTTCCCCTACGACCCTGGAACACTGAAGCTTTCTTT. Residues: CAISEWVPLRPWNTEAFF.

The chain recombines TRBV7-9 with TRBJ2-5; 9 bases match TRBD1. TRBJ2-7 explains the end of the DNA better; the J call may be wrong. The CDR3 length is 15 residues. Germline CDR1 reads SEHNR; CDR2 reads FQNEAQ (reference sequence). CDR3 DNA sequence: TGTGCCAGCAGCTTGAAGGGGACAGGGAGGACCGAGCAGTACTTC. This codes for CASSLKGTGRTEQYF.

This clonotype turned up a few times. The chain recombines TRBV6-5 with TRBJ2-1; D remains unclear. Between the trimmed V and J ends, which lost 0 bases and 4 bases, there was a span of 7 bases. Germline V gene sequence: CDR1 MNHEY, CDR2 SVGAGI. The CDR3 is made up of 14 amino acids. The CDR3: CASSYSESYNEQFF. The CDR3 coding sequence is TGTGCCAGCAGTTACTCTGAAAGTTACAATGAGCAGTTCTTC.

The V gene is TRBV9, the J gene TRBJ2-5; no clear D gene. The V gene's germline CDR1 is SGDLS and CDR2 YYNGEE. The V end was cut by 0 bases, the J end by 3 bases, with 9 bases between. This CDR3 comprises 14 residues. The CDR3 DNA sequence: TGTGCCAGCAGCGTAGGTAATATTGAAGAGACCCAGTACTTC. Translated: CASSVGNIEETQYF.

This clonotype was detected a few times. DNA for the CDR3: TGTGCCAGCAGGGAGCGATATGAGCAGTTCTTC. It specifies CASRERYEQFF. J is TRBJ2-1 and V is TRBV6-2 or TRBV6-3; no firm D call. Trimming removed 6 bases at V and 8 bases at J, with 8 bases between. From germline, CDR1 is MNHEY and CDR2 SVGEGT. This CDR3 has 11 amino acids.

CDR3 amino acids: CASSSDGGTDIYGYTF. The CDR3 coding sequence is TGTGCCAGCAGCTCCGACGGGGGGACAGACATCTATGGCTACACCTTC. V and J are TRBV7-2 and TRBJ1-2; TRBD1 matches 7 bases. Germline CDR1 reads SGHTA; CDR2 reads FQGNSA. V trimming: 4 bases; J trimming: 4 bases; junction bases outside the gene matches: 12. This CDR3 spans 16 amino acids.

There are many counts of this clonotype. As DNA, the CDR3 is TGCGCCAGCAGCTCGGGACAGGAAGGCACAGATACGCAGTATTTT. Amino acids: CASSSGQEGTDTQYF. The J gene is TRBJ2-3, the V gene TRBV5-1; TRBD1 matches 8 bases. This CDR3 contains 15 residues. Per the germline V gene, CDR1 is SGHRS and CDR2 is YFSETQ. V shed 3 bases, J shed 1 base, and the junction held 4 bases outside the gene matches.

CDR3 loop: CSVADRGQGYTF. The CDR3 region has the DNA TGCAGCGTTGCGGACAGGGGGCAAGGCTACACCTTC. The V and J genes are TRBV29-1 and TRBJ1-2; 11 nucleotides match TRBD1. The junction had 3 bases not matched to a gene; V was cut back by 4 bases and J by 8 bases. The germline gives CDR1 SQVTM, CDR2 ANQGSEA. The CDR3 has 12 residues.

The V call is TRBV29-1, the J call TRBJ2-3, with no clear D. V was clipped by 6 bases and J by 2 bases, with 12 bases between them. Looked up from germline, CDR1 is SQVTM and CDR2 is ANQGSEA. The CDR3 sequence is 13 residues long. CDR3 sequence reads: CSVEWGLTDTQYF. The CDR3 coding sequence is TGCAGCGTGGAGTGGGGTCTCACAGATACGCAGTATTTT.

This sequence joins TRBV28 and TRBJ1-4; 8 nucleotides line up with TRBD1. The CDR3 contains 13 residues. CDR1 and CDR2 from the germline V gene are MDHEN and SYDVKM. After removal of 10 bases from V and 7 bases from J, the junction contained 8 bases not matched to a gene. The CDR3 nucleotides are TGTGCCATCAGACAGGGGCCCACTGAAAAACTGTTTTTT. As protein: CAIRQGPTEKLFF.